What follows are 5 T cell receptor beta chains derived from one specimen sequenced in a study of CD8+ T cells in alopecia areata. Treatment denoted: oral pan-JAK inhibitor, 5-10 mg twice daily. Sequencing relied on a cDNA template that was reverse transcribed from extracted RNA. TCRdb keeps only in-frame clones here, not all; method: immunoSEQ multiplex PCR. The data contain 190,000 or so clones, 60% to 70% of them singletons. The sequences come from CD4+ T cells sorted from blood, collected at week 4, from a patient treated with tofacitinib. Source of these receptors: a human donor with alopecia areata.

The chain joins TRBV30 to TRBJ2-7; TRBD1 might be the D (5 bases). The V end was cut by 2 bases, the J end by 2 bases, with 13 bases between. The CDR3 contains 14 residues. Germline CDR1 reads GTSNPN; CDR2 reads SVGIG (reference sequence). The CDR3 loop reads CAWSPRVQAYEQYF. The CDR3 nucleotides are TGTGCCTGGAGTCCAAGGGTACAGGCCTACGAGCAGTACTTC. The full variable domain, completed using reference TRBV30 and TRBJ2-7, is SQTIHQWPATLVQPVGSPLSLECTVEGTSNPNLYWYRQAAGRGLQLLFYSVGIGQISSEVPQNLSASRPQDRQFILSSKKLLLSDSGFYLCAWSPRVQAYEQYFGPGTRLTVT.

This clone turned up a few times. This chain's CDR3 is CASNQGGMNTEAFF. The CDR3 DNA is TGCGCCAGCAATCAGGGGGGTATGAACACTGAAGCTTTCTTT. This chain connects TRBV5-1 to TRBJ1-1, with 7 bases that match TRBD1. V trimming: 6 bases; J trimming: 0 bases; junction bases outside the gene matches: 5. CDR1 is SGHRS, CDR2 YFSETQ, per germline. CDR3 length: 14 residues. The full variable domain, its missing parts supplied by reference TRBV5-1 and TRBJ1-1, is KAGVTQTPRYLIKTRGQQVTLSCSPISGHRSVSWYQQTPGQGLQFLFEYFSETQRNKGNFPGRFSGRQFSNSRSEMNVSTLELGDSALYLCASNQGGMNTEAFFGQGTRLTVV.

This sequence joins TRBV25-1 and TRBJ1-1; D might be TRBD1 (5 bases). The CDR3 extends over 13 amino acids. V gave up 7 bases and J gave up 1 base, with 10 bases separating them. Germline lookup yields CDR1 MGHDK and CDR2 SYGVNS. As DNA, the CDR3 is TGTGCCAGCACCACAGGAGAGAACACTGAAGCTTTCTTT. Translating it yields CASTTGENTEAFF.

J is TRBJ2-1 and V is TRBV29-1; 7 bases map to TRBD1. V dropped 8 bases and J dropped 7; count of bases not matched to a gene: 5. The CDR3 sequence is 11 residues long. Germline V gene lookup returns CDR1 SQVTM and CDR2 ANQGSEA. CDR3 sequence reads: CSSKQGNEQFF. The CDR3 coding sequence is TGCAGCTCCAAACAGGGGAATGAGCAGTTCTTC.

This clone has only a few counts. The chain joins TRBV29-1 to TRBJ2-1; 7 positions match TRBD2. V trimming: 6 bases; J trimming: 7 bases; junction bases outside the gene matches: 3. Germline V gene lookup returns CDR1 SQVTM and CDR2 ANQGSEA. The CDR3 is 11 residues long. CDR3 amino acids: CSVELANEQFF. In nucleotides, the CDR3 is TGCAGCGTGGAACTAGCGAATGAGCAGTTCTTC.